These 32 T cell receptor beta chains were all obtained from the same sample, sequenced in a study of cytomegalovirus exposure and HLA in healthy donors. The PCR was carried out with 60 Vbeta primers and 13 Jbeta primers. The repertoire was sequenced with immunoSEQ multiplex PCR; TCRdb's copy has only in-frame clones and lacks some. Among tens of thousands of clones listed, just under 85% were seen once. Sequences were obtained from PBMCs. The receptors originated from a woman younger than 35 in good health and CMV-seropositive.

V gene TRBV10-3 combines with J gene TRBJ1-6; 9 positions agree with TRBD1. The junction had 10 bases not matched to a gene; V was cut back by 8 bases and J by 5 bases. The CDR3 runs 16 residues. The germline V gene encodes CDR1 ENHRY and CDR2 SYGVKD. The CDR3 nucleotides read TGTGCCATCGGGAGGTCAGACAGGGGGGATAATTCACCCCTCCACTTT. Its translation is CAIGRSDRGDNSPLHF.

The chain recombines TRBV5-1 with TRBJ2-5; 8 nucleotides line up with TRBD1. Germline CDR1 and CDR2: SGHRS and YFSETQ. The junction had 7 bases not matched to a gene; V was cut back by 0 bases and J by 6 bases. CDR3 size: 15 residues. The CDR3 protein is CASSLDTQGAKTQYF. The CDR3 DNA is TGCGCCAGCAGCTTGGATACTCAGGGGGCGAAGACCCAGTACTTC. Looking up the rest from reference TRBV5-1 and TRBJ2-5 gives the full variable domain: KAGVTQTPRYLIKTRGQQVTLSCSPISGHRSVSWYQQTPGQGLQFLFEYFSETQRNKGNFPGRFSGRQFSNSRSEMNVSTLELGDSALYLCASSLDTQGAKTQYFGPGTRLLVL.

The rearrangement uses TRBV27 and TRBJ2-7; a possible D gene is TRBD1 (6 bases). This CDR3 contains 17 residues. The V gene lost 1 base and the J gene lost 3 bases, with 19 bases spanning the gap. From germline, CDR1 is MNHEY and CDR2 SMNVEV (reference sequence). CDR3 in DNA: TGTGCCAGCAGTTTATATCAAGGGGGAGCTTTCTACTACGAGCAGTACTTC. Encoded protein: CASSLYQGGAFYYEQYF.

J is TRBJ2-5 and V is TRBV5-1, with 12 bases aligning to TRBD2. The ends lost 2 bases at V and 2 bases at J; junction bases unmatched: 7. The CDR3 has 17 residues. CDR1 and CDR2 (germline): SGHRS, YFSETQ. CDR3 DNA sequence: TGCGCCAGCAGCTTATTTTCTAGCGGGGGGGTACAAGAGACCCAGTACTTC. Protein: CASSLFSSGGVQETQYF.

The chain joins TRBV4-1 to TRBJ2-5; D is possibly TRBD1 (5 bases). Looked up from germline, CDR1 is MGHRA and CDR2 is YSYEKL. This CDR3 contains 14 residues. Trimming removed 2 bases at V and 9 bases at J, with 16 bases between. The CDR3 DNA follows: TGCGCCAGCAGCCAACTGCTGGGTCTCAGGGCCCAGTACTTC. Protein: CASSQLLGLRAQYF.

The chain has TRBV29-1 and TRBJ2-1, with 10 bases that match TRBD2. The CDR3 runs 15 residues. Germline CDR1 SQVTM, CDR2 ANQGSEA. After removal of 3 bases from V and 6 bases from J, the junction contained 8 bases not matched to a gene. This CDR3 reads CSVDTWGLAFNEQFF. DNA of the CDR3: TGCAGCGTTGATACTTGGGGACTAGCGTTCAATGAGCAGTTCTTC.

V gene TRBV2 combines with J gene TRBJ2-3; tentatively, D is TRBD1 (6 bases). V lost 5 bases, J lost 10 bases, and 10 bases lay in between. From germline, CDR1 is SNHLY and CDR2 FYNNEI. The CDR3 loop spans 11 amino acids. The CDR3 sequence: CASSYRAAQYF. For the CDR3, the DNA is TGTGCCAGCAGTTACAGGGCCGCGCAGTATTTT.

The rearrangement joins TRBV4-2 to TRBJ2-3; no reliable D call. Germline CDR1 reads LGHNA; CDR2 reads YNFKEQ. The V end was cut by 0 bases, the J end by 6 bases, with 13 bases between. The CDR3 sequence is 15 residues long. Here the CDR3 reads CASSQELSTSDTQYF. For the CDR3, the DNA is TGTGCCAGCAGCCAAGAGTTATCCACATCCGATACGCAGTATTTT.

As concerns this clone: At one of its ends the junction is not consistent with the germline gene, which may arise from a read error. The chain employs TRBV7-7 and TRBJ2-3; 7 nucleotides agree with TRBD2. Per the germline V gene, CDR1 is SSHAT and CDR2 is FNYEAQ (reference sequence). CDR3 length equals 16 residues. CDR3 bases: TGTGCTAGCAGCCTAGGGCGGGGAGGGAGCACAGATACGCAGTATTTT. The encoded protein is CASSLGRGGSTDTQYF.

V is TRBV4-1 and J is TRBJ2-5; 7 positions match TRBD1. The CDR3 is 15 amino acids. Germline V gene sequence: CDR1 MGHRA, CDR2 YSYEKL. The V segment lost 5 bases and the J segment 5 bases; nucleotides outside the gene matches: 11. CDR3 amino acids: CASSVQGWVGETQYF. CDR3 DNA sequence: TGCGCCAGCAGCGTACAGGGGTGGGTAGGGGAGACCCAGTACTTC.

This clone came up a few times. The chain links TRBV7-6 to TRBJ2-3; D possibly corresponds to TRBD2 (6 bases). Germline V CDR1 and CDR2: SGHVS, FNYEAQ. The CDR3 sequence is 14 residues long. Trimming removed 6 bases at V and 2 bases at J, with 12 bases between. CDR3: CASRSGLNTDTQYF. CDR3 DNA: TGTGCCAGCAGGAGCGGGCTGAACACAGATACGCAGTATTTT.

V is TRBV7-8 and J is TRBJ1-1; D is undetermined. Trimming cost V 3 bases and J 11 bases, with 16 bases left between them. This CDR3 is 13 amino acids long. Germline-derived CDR1 and CDR2 are SGHVS and FQNEAQ. CDR3 DNA sequence: TGTGCCAGCAGCTTGCCTGGGGAGTCGGGCGCTTTCTTT. Encoded protein: CASSLPGESGAFF.

This clone occurred a few times. This chain uses TRBV2 with TRBJ1-5; the D gene is possibly TRBD1 (5 bases). The CDR3 covers 12 residues. Trimming removed 9 bases at V and 7 bases at J, with 13 bases between. Looked up from germline, CDR1 is SNHLY and CDR2 is FYNNEI. The CDR3 loop is CASGVGGQPQHF. In DNA, the CDR3 is TGTGCCAGTGGGGTTGGGGGGCAGCCCCAGCATTTT.

In DNA form, the CDR3 reads TGCAGCGTCGGAACAGGGGTCATCTACAATGAGCAGTTCTTC. Its protein is CSVGTGVIYNEQFF. The genes are TRBV29-1 and TRBJ2-1, with 7 bases identical to TRBD1. CDR3 size: 14 residues. The J segment lost 3 bases and the V segment lost 6 bases, leaving 8 bases of the junction unmatched. Germline-derived CDR1 and CDR2 are SQVTM and ANQGSEA.

The gene calls are TRBV6-1 and TRBJ2-5; D is possibly TRBD1 (6 bases). The ends were cut back, 4 bases at V and 4 bases at J, with 13 bases in the middle. Germline V gene lookup returns CDR1 MNHNS and CDR2 SASEGT. The CDR3 is 14 residues long. The CDR3: CASSGQVWVETQYF. The CDR3 DNA is TGTGCCAGCAGTGGACAGGTTTGGGTAGAGACCCAGTACTTC.

The chain is built from TRBV7-2 and TRBJ2-3; 9 bases line up with TRBD2. V lost 0 bases and J lost 3; bases outside the gene matches: 13. This CDR3 spans 19 amino acids. The germline V gene has CDR1 SGHTA and CDR2 FQGNSA. The CDR3 DNA is TGTGCCAGCAGCTTAGCTACGGGGCGGGGGGGCCGTAGTACAGATACGCAGTATTTT. This encodes CASSLATGRGGRSTDTQYF.

The rearrangement links TRBV28 to TRBJ2-1; a weak D match, TRBD2 (5 bases). The germline V gene encodes CDR1 MDHEN and CDR2 SYDVKM. The CDR3 extends over 15 amino acids. The V end was cut by 3 bases, the J end by 8 bases, with 17 bases between. This CDR3 reads CASSLTGTPMDEQFF. Written as DNA, the CDR3 is TGTGCCAGCAGTTTGACGGGAACACCCATGGATGAGCAGTTCTTC.

CDR3 DNA: TGTGCCAGCAGTGAAGCGCCGACAACCTGGACTGGCCGGGAGTATTTT. This sequence encodes CASSEAPTTWTGREYF. This chain uses TRBV6-1 with TRBJ2-3; D may be TRBD2 (5 bases). CDR3 length: 16 residues. Germline V gene sequence: CDR1 MNHNS, CDR2 SASEGT. The V end lost 0 bases, the J end lost 13 bases, and 23 bases lay between the germline ends.

The genes are TRBV7-6 and TRBJ1-2, with 9 bases identical to TRBD1. Germline V CDR1 and CDR2: SGHVS, FNYEAQ. V shed 8 bases and J 6 bases; nucleotides not matched to a gene: 7. The CDR3 totals 13 residues. CDR3 in amino acids: CASPARQGDGYTF. The CDR3 bases are TGTGCCAGCCCCGCTCGACAGGGGGATGGCTACACCTTC.

This chain uses TRBV28 with TRBJ1-2; D gene unclear. V gave up 2 bases and J gave up 3 bases, with 7 bases separating them. CDR3 length equals 13 residues. Germline V lookup: CDR1 MDHEN, CDR2 SYDVKM. The CDR3: CASSLLVDYGYTF. CDR3 coding DNA: TGTGCCAGCAGTTTACTAGTGGACTATGGCTACACCTTC.

The rearrangement joins TRBV4-1 to TRBJ2-7; a possible D gene is TRBD1 (5 bases). CDR1 and CDR2 (germline): MGHRA, YSYEKL. V was shortened by 3 bases and J by 0 bases, with 15 bases between the two germline ends. The CDR3 runs 16 residues. The CDR3 spells CASSQRFQGSSYEQYF. The CDR3 DNA reads TGCGCCAGCAGCCAGAGATTCCAGGGAAGCTCCTACGAGCAGTACTTC.

V is TRBV6-6 and J is TRBJ2-7, with a tentative D call TRBD2 (7 bases). The ends were cut back, 6 bases at V and 5 bases at J, with 11 bases in the middle. Germline V gives CDR1 MNHNY, CDR2 SVGAGI (reference sequence). The CDR3 is 12 amino acids. CDR3 residues: CASRGGADEQYF. CDR3 sequence (DNA): TGTGCCAGCAGGGGGGGGGCGGACGAGCAGTACTTC.

The chain links TRBV9 to TRBJ2-5; TRBD2 matches at 16 bases. This CDR3 region has 18 residues. V lost 4 bases, J lost 2 bases, and 8 bases stayed unmatched. Germline-derived CDR1 and CDR2 are SGDLS and YYNGEE. This CDR3 reads CASSLKPGLAGGQETQYF. The CDR3 region has the DNA TGTGCCAGCAGCTTAAAACCGGGACTAGCGGGAGGGCAAGAGACCCAGTACTTC.

This clone was counted only a few times. The chain recombines TRBV5-6 with TRBJ1-1; D is possibly TRBD1 (5 bases). The ends were cut back, 4 bases at V and 4 bases at J, with 8 bases in the middle. CDR3 size: 12 residues. Per the germline V gene, CDR1 is SGHDT and CDR2 is YYEEEE. This chain's CDR3 is CASSVQGTEAFF. The CDR3 nucleotides read TGTGCCAGCAGCGTCCAGGGCACTGAAGCTTTCTTT.

This clone was detected only a few times. The chain combines TRBV6-4 with TRBJ2-3; maybe TRBD1 (5 bases). Germline V gives CDR1 MRHNA, CDR2 SNTAGT. With 5 bases removed from V and 4 bases from J, the gap between germline ends came to 16 bases. The CDR3 contains 15 residues. CDR3 amino acids: CASSPRTRTSDTQYF. CDR3 coding DNA: TGTGCCAGCAGTCCGAGGACAAGAACCTCAGATACGCAGTATTTT.

This clone was picked up a small number of times. The chain combines TRBV11-3 with TRBJ2-2, with a possible D match to TRBD2 (7 bases). Trimming cost V 0 bases and J 3 bases, with 17 bases left between them. CDR1 is SGHNT, CDR2 YENEEA, per germline. This CDR3 is 18 amino acids long. CDR3 amino acids: CASSLEQGGSSYTGELFF. Here the CDR3 DNA reads TGTGCCAGCAGCTTAGAACAGGGCGGGAGTTCGTACACCGGGGAGCTGTTTTTT.

In its sample, this clone was seen a few times. The chain links TRBV7-9 to TRBJ2-1, with 7 bases matching TRBD1. CDR1 and CDR2 (germline): SEHNR, FQNEAQ (reference sequence). The CDR3 has 15 residues. The ends lost 5 bases at V and 4 bases at J; junction bases unmatched: 8. CDR3 in DNA: TGTGCCAGCAGCGCGAAACAGGGGATTTACAATGAGCAGTTCTTC. It encodes CASSAKQGIYNEQFF.

This clone was detected once. The chain carries TRBV7-9 and TRBJ2-1; 13 bases match TRBD2. The V segment lost 11 bases and the J segment 5 bases; nucleotides outside the gene matches: 9. The germline gives CDR1 SEHNR, CDR2 FQNEAQ (reference sequence). This CDR3 region has 15 residues. The DNA of the CDR3 is TGTGCCTGCGGGACTAGCGGGGATCCACACAATGAGCAGTTCTTC. Protein sequence: CACGTSGDPHNEQFF.

This chain joins TRBV7-2 and TRBJ2-7; perhaps TRBD2 as D (5 bases). The CDR3 is made up of 16 amino acids. The V end lost 1 base, the J end lost 0 bases, and 13 bases lay between the germline ends. Germline-derived CDR1 and CDR2 are SGHTA and FQGNSA. CDR3 sequence (DNA): TGTGCCAGCAGCTTAGTTGTTCTGGGGAGCTCCTACGAGCAGTACTTC. Translation: CASSLVVLGSSYEQYF.

The chain carries TRBV4-1 and TRBJ2-5; D might be TRBD1 (5 bases). CDR1 and CDR2 from the germline V gene are MGHRA and YSYEKL. Trimming removed 4 bases at V and 5 bases at J, with 17 bases between. The length of the CDR3 is 15 residues. CDR3 DNA sequence: TGCGCCAGCAGCCCCGTCGGATTAGGGGCGGAGACCCAGTACTTC. Translation: CASSPVGLGAETQYF.

This rearrangement joins TRBV6-1 to TRBJ1-2, with TRBD1 as a possible D gene (6 bases). The CDR3 extends over 13 amino acids. V gave up 4 bases and J gave up 4 bases, with 10 bases separating them. The germline gives CDR1 MNHNS, CDR2 SASEGT. The DNA for the CDR3 is TGTGCCAGCAGTGGGACAGCCCCCTATGGCTACACCTTC. It translates to CASSGTAPYGYTF.

About this clone itself: The germline gene is not matched at one end of the junction; a read error may be the cause. The genes are TRBV7-9 and TRBJ1-5, with a possible D match to TRBD1 (5 bases). Germline CDR1 reads SEHNR; CDR2 reads FQNEAQ (reference sequence). The CDR3 is 17 residues long. CDR3 nucleotides: TGTTCCAGCAGCTTAGCCGGGGGGGGAACTACCAATCAGCCCCAGCATTTT. It codes for CSSSLAGGGTTNQPQHF.